This TCR beta chain stems from a study of human T cells and chemical hapten exposure. Stated time point: patch test 2, 6 weeks after DPC sensitization. Specified treatment: therapeutic diphenylcyclopropenone sensitization with weekly scalp DPC. The CDR3 loop spans 16 amino acids. Germline CDR1 is DFQATT and CDR2 is SNEGSKA (reference sequence). V gave up 6 bases and J gave up 0 bases, with 18 bases separating them. TCRdb used MiXCR to reprocess the RACE reads, holding one entry per CDR3 protein. The table lists some 88,000 distinct CDR3 sequences, approximately 10% of them singletons. At least ten counts were recorded for this clonotype.

The chain joins TRBV20-1 to TRBJ1-5, with D possibly TRBD1 on 5 matching bases. The sample consisted of whole blood, taken in connection with sensitization to the hapten diphenylcyclopropenone (DPC). This TCR was sampled from a man in his forties with alopecia areata. Some clones in this sample may be carry-over from other donors' samples. The CDR3 nucleotides are TGCAGTGCAAGCCGACACCTGGACAATAGCAATCAGCCCCAGCATTTT. This sequence encodes CSASRHLDNSNQPQHF.